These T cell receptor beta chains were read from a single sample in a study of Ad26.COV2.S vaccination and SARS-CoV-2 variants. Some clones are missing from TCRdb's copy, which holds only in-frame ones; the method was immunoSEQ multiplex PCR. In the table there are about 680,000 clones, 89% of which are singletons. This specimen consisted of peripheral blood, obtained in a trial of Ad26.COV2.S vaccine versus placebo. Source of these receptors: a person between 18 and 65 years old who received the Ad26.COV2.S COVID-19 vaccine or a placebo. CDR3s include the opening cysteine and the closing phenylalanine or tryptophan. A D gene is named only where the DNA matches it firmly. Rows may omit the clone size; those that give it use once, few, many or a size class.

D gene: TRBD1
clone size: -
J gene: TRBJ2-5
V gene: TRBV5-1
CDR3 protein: CASSLGDRGGTQYF
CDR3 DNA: TGCGCCAGCAGCTTGGGGGACAGGGGAGGGACCCAGTACTTC

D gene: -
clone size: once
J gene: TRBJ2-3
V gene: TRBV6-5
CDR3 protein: CASSRGSTDTQYF
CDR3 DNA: TGTGCCAGCAGTCGAGGTAGCACAGATACGCAGTATTTT

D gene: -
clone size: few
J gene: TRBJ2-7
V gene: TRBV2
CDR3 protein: CASSPYRGTRSYEQYF
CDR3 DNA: TGTGCCAGCAGTCCCTATAGGGGGACCCGTTCCTACGAGCAGTACTTC

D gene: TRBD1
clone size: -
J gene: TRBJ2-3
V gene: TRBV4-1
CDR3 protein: CASSQDRGTGFGRLSTDTQYF
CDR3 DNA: TGCGCCAGCAGCCAAGATCGGGGGACAGGGTTTGGGCGGCTAAGCACAGATACGCAGTATTTT

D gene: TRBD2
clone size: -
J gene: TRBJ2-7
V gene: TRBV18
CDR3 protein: CASSPDLAGYEQYF
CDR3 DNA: TGTGCCAGCTCACCGGATCTAGCGGGCTACGAGCAGTACTTC

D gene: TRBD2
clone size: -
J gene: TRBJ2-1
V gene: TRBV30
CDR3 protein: CAWISGLAGAYNEQFF
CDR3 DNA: TGTGCCTGGATATCGGGACTAGCGGGGGCCTACAATGAGCAGTTCTTC

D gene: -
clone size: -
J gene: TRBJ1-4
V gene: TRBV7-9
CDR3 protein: CASSSFRGREKLFF
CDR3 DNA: TGTGCCAGCAGCTCATTCAGGGGACGGGAAAAACTGTTTTTT

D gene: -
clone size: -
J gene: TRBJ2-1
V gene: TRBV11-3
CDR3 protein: CASSRDSSNEQFF
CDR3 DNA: TGTGCCAGCAGCAGGGACTCCAGCAATGAGCAGTTCTTC

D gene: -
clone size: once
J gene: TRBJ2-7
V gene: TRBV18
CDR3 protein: CASSPSGGNEQYF
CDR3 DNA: TGTGCCAGCTCACCCTCCGGGGGAAACGAGCAGTACTTC

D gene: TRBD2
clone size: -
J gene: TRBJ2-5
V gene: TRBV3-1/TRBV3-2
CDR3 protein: CASSQGLAGGQETQYF
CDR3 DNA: TGTGCCAGCAGCCAAGGGCTGGCGGGGGGGCAAGAGACCCAGTACTTC

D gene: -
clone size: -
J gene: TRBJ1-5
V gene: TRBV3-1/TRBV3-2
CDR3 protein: CASSGANQPQHF
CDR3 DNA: TGTGCCAGCAGCGGGGCCAATCAGCCCCAGCATTTT

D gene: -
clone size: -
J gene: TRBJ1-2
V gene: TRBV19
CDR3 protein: CASSIFLPNYGYTF
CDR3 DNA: TGTGCCAGTAGTATTTTTCTACCAAACTATGGCTACACCTTC

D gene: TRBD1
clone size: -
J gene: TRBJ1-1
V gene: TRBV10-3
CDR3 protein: CAISGGQNLEAFF
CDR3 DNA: TGTGCCATCAGTGGGGGACAGAATCTTGAAGCTTTCTTT

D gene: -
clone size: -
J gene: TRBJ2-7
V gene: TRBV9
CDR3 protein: CASSPEATYEQYF
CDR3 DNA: TGTGCCAGCAGCCCAGAAGCGACCTACGAGCAGTACTTC

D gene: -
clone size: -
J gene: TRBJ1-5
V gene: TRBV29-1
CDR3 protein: CSVGVDQPQHF
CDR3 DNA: TGCAGCGTTGGGGTCGATCAGCCCCAGCATTTT

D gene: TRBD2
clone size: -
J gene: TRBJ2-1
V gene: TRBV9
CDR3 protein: CASSERGSGGGAYNEQFF
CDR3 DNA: TGTGCCAGCAGCGAGAGAGGTTCCGGCGGGGGGGCCTACAATGAGCAGTTCTTC

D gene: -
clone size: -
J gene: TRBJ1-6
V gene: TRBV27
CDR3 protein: CASSLSIVSNSPLHF
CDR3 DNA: TGTGCCAGCAGTTTATCGATAGTATCTAATTCACCCCTCCACTTT

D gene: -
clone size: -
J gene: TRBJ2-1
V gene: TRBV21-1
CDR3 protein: CASSKAGIGTGRYEQFF
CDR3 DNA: TGTGCCAGCAGCAAAGCTGGTATAGGGACAGGGAGGTATGAGCAGTTCTTC

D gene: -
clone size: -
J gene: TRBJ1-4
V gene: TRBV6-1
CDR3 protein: CASREGWKGKDEKLFF
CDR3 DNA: TGTGCCAGCAGGGAAGGTTGGAAGGGGAAGGATGAAAAACTGTTTTTT

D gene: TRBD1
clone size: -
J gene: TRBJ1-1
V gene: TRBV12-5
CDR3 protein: CASGLVLGRGRKTEAFF
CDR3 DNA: TGTGCTAGTGGTTTGGTACTAGGCAGGGGGCGAAAAACTGAAGCTTTCTTT

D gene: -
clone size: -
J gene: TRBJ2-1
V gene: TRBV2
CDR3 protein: CASSEGDNEQFF
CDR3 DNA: TGTGCCAGCAGTGAGGGCGACAATGAGCAGTTCTTC

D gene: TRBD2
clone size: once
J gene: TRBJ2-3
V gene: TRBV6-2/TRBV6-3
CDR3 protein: CASSYGVAGPLTDTQYF
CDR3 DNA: TGTGCCAGCAGTTACGGGGTAGCGGGGCCGCTCACAGATACGCAGTATTTT

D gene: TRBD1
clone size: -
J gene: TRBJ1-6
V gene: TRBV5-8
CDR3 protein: CASSTDRDSPLHF
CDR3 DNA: TGTGCCAGCAGCACAGACAGGGATTCACCCCTCCACTTT

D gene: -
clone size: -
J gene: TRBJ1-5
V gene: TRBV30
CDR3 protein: CAWSVRQRNQPQHF
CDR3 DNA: TGTGCCTGGAGTGTACGACAGCGGAATCAGCCCCAGCATTTT

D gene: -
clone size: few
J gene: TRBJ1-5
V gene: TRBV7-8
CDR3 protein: CASSFSGTSNQPQHF
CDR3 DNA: TGTGCCAGCAGCTTCTCCGGGACAAGCAATCAGCCCCAGCATTTT

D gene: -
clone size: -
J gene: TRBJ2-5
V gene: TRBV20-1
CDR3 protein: CSASYAYGQRETQYF
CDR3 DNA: TGCAGTGCTAGTTATGCCTATGGCCAGAGAGAGACCCAGTACTTC

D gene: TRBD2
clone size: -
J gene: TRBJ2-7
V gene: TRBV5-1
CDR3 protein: CASSLSSGSRYEQYF
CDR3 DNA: TGCGCCAGCAGCTTGTCTAGCGGGAGTAGATACGAGCAGTACTTC

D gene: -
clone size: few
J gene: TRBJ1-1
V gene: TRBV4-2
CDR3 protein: CASSQDRGSILTEAFF
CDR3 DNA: TGTGCCAGCAGCCAAGATCGGGGTTCTATACTCACTGAAGCTTTCTTT

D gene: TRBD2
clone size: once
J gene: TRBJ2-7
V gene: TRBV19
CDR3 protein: CASSIDKAGGYEQYF
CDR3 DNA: TGTGCCAGTAGTATAGATAAAGCGGGGGGATACGAGCAGTACTTC

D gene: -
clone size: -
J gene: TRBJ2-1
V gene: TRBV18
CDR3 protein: CASSRTDNNEQFF
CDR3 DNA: TGTGCCAGCTCACGGACGGACAACAATGAGCAGTTCTTC

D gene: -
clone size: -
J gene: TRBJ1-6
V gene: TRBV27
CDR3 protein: CASSLGGGNSPLHF
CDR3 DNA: TGTGCCAGCAGTTTAGGAGGGGGTAATTCACCCCTCCACTTT

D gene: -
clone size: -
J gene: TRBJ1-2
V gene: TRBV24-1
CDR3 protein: CATSDSVQYGYTF
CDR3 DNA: TGTGCCACCAGTGATTCGGTACAATATGGCTACACCTTC

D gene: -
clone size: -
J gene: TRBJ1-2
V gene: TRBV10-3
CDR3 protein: CAIKNYGYTF
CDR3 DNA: TGTGCCATCAAGAACTATGGCTACACCTTC

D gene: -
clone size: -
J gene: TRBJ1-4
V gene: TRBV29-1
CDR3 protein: CSAKQGLGEKLFF
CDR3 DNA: TGCAGCGCCAAACAGGGCTTAGGTGAAAAACTGTTTTTT

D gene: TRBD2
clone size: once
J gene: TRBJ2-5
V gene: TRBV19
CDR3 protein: CASSIGLAGGGETQYF
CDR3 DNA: TGTGCCAGTAGTATAGGGCTAGCGGGAGGAGGAGAGACCCAGTACTTC

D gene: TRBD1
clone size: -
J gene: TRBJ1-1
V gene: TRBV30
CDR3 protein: CAWSPDRGLEAFF
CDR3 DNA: TGTGCCTGGAGCCCGGACAGGGGGCTTGAAGCTTTCTTT

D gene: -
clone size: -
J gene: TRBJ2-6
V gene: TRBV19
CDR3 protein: CASSIIFTSSGANVLTF
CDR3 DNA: TGTGCCAGTAGTATAATTTTTACGAGCTCTGGGGCCAACGTCCTGACTTTC

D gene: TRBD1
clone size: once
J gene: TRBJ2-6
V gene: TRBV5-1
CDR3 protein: CASSLWTGASGANVLTF
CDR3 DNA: TGCGCCAGCAGCTTGTGGACAGGGGCCTCTGGGGCCAACGTCCTGACTTTC

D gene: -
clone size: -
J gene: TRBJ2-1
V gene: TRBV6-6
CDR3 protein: CASSYGGVEQFF
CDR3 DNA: TGTGCCAGCAGTTACGGCGGAGTGGAGCAGTTCTTC

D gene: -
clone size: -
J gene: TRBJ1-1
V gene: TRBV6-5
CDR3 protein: CASSPNTEAFF
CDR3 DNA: TGTGCCAGCAGCCCAAACACTGAAGCTTTCTTT